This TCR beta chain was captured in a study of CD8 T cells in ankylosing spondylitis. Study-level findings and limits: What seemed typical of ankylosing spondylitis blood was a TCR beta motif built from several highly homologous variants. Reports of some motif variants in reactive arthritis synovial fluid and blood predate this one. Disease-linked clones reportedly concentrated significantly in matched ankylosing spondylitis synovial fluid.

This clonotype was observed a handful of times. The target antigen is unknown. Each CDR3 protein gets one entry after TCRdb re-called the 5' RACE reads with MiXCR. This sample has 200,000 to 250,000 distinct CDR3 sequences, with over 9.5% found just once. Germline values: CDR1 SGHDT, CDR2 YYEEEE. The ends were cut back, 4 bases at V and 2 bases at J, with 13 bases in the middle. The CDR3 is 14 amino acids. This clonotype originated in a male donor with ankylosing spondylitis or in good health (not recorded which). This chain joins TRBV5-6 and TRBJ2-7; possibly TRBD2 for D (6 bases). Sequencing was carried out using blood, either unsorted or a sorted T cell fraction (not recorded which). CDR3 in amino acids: CASSLGDLPYEQYF. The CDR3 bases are TGTGCCAGCAGCCTCGGGGACTTGCCCTACGAGCAGTACTTC.